The rows below give T cell receptor beta chains drawn from one sample of a study of shared clonotypes between healthy human individuals. Measured with immunoSEQ multiplex PCR; TCRdb has only the in-frame clones, and not every one. The sample has 2 million to 3 million clones, roughly 93% seen once. Sequenced: naive CD4+ T cells from PBMCs. The receptors here all came from a young man in good health. Some clones in this sample may be carry-over from other donors' samples. The CDR3 runs from the conserved cysteine through the conserved F or W. Each record gives: CDR3 protein, CDR3 DNA, V gene, J gene, D gene, clone size. The D gene is left open where the match is weak. Size values are once, few and many counts, or a class for expanded clones, and some rows have none.

CDR3aa: CASSEPTGQGAIYTF; CDR3nt: TGTGCCAGCAGTGAACCAACGGGACAGGGGGCTATCTACACCTTC; v_gene: TRBV25-1; j_gene: TRBJ1-2; d_gene: TRBD1; abundance: .
CDR3aa: CASSQEYLPSGRLGGANVLTF; CDR3nt: TGCGCCAGCAGCCAAGAATATCTGCCTAGCGGGAGGCTCGGGGGGGCCAACGTCCTGACTTTC; v_gene: TRBV4-3; j_gene: TRBJ2-6; d_gene: TRBD2; abundance: .
CDR3aa: CASSLDRGRGIQYF; CDR3nt: TGTGCCAGCAGCTTAGATCGTGGCAGGGGCATTCAGTACTTC; v_gene: TRBV11-2; j_gene: TRBJ2-4; d_gene: .; abundance: .
CDR3aa: CASSLGRQNTEAFF; CDR3nt: TGTGCCAGCAGTTTAGGACGGCAGAACACTGAAGCTTTCTTT; v_gene: TRBV28; j_gene: TRBJ1-1; d_gene: .; abundance: once
CDR3aa: CASSDPAAGGHARPGNTIYF; CDR3nt: TGTGCCAGCAGTGATCCGGCGGCAGGGGGCCATGCGAGACCTGGAAACACCATATATTTT; v_gene: TRBV6-1; j_gene: TRBJ1-3; d_gene: TRBD1; abundance: once
CDR3aa: CASSVNPGGETQYF; CDR3nt: TGTGCCAGCAGCGTGAATCCGGGCGGGGAGACCCAGTACTTC; v_gene: TRBV9; j_gene: TRBJ2-5; d_gene: .; abundance: .
CDR3aa: CASSGPDYLGEQYF; CDR3nt: TGTGCCAGCAGCGGACCGGACTACCTCGGGGAGCAGTACTTC; v_gene: TRBV9; j_gene: TRBJ2-7; d_gene: .; abundance: .
CDR3aa: CATIAGPTYEQYF; CDR3nt: TGTGCCACTATAGCGGGACCGACCTACGAGCAGTACTTC; v_gene: TRBV10-3; j_gene: TRBJ2-7; d_gene: TRBD2; abundance: .
CDR3aa: CATSSKPPGAGGELFF; CDR3nt: TGTGCCACCAGCAGTAAACCCCCTGGGGCCGGCGGGGAGCTGTTTTTT; v_gene: TRBV15; j_gene: TRBJ2-2; d_gene: .; abundance: .
CDR3aa: CSVAGQGVEAFF; CDR3nt: TGCAGCGTGGCCGGGCAGGGAGTTGAAGCTTTCTTT; v_gene: TRBV29-1; j_gene: TRBJ1-1; d_gene: .; abundance: few
CDR3aa: CASSLRSTGGLSYEQYF; CDR3nt: TGTGCCAGCAGCTTACGGTCGACGGGAGGGCTCTCCTACGAGCAGTACTTC; v_gene: TRBV11-1; j_gene: TRBJ2-7; d_gene: TRBD2; abundance: .
CDR3aa: CASRPTAQETQYF; CDR3nt: TGTGCCAGCAGACCTACAGCCCAAGAGACCCAGTACTTC; v_gene: TRBV28; j_gene: TRBJ2-5; d_gene: .; abundance: .
CDR3aa: CASSPAFGGTEAFF; CDR3nt: TGTGCCAGCTCACCGGCATTTGGGGGCACTGAAGCTTTCTTT; v_gene: TRBV18; j_gene: TRBJ1-1; d_gene: .; abundance: .
CDR3aa: CASSLSGDMNTEAFF; CDR3nt: TGCGCCAGCAGCCTCAGCGGGGATATGAACACTGAAGCTTTCTTT; v_gene: TRBV5-1; j_gene: TRBJ1-1; d_gene: .; abundance: .
CDR3aa: CAWVAGFSTEAFF; CDR3nt: TGTGCCTGGGTAGCAGGATTTTCCACTGAAGCTTTCTTT; v_gene: TRBV30; j_gene: TRBJ1-1; d_gene: .; abundance: .
CDR3aa: CASDVQLGGNEQFF; CDR3nt: TGTGCCAGCGATGTTCAACTAGGAGGAAATGAGCAGTTCTTC; v_gene: TRBV28; j_gene: TRBJ2-1; d_gene: .; abundance: .
CDR3aa: CASSHRLAGGLTIPGRQFF; CDR3nt: TGTGCCAGCAGCCACCGACTAGCGGGAGGGCTTACAATCCCCGGGCGGCAGTTCTTC; v_gene: TRBV4-2; j_gene: TRBJ2-1; d_gene: TRBD2; abundance: .
CDR3aa: CASSVRGYNSGANVLTF; CDR3nt: TGTGCCAGCAGCGTCCGCGGTTACAACTCTGGGGCCAACGTCCTGACTTTC; v_gene: TRBV9; j_gene: TRBJ2-6; d_gene: .; abundance: .
CDR3aa: CASSLGPGGRQETQYF; CDR3nt: TGTGCCAGCAGCTTAGGGCCCGGGGGTAGGCAAGAGACCCAGTACTTC; v_gene: TRBV7-7; j_gene: TRBJ2-5; d_gene: .; abundance: .
CDR3aa: CASSYSRLAEGEQYF; CDR3nt: TGTGCCAGCAGTTACTCGCGACTGGCGGAAGGGGAGCAGTACTTC; v_gene: TRBV6-5; j_gene: TRBJ2-7; d_gene: .; abundance: .
CDR3aa: CASSQPYNEQFF; CDR3nt: TGTGCCAGCAGCCAACCCTACAATGAGCAGTTCTTC; v_gene: TRBV14; j_gene: TRBJ2-1; d_gene: .; abundance: .
CDR3aa: CASSQDTRAYEQYF; CDR3nt: TGTGCCAGCAGCCAAGATACTAGGGCGTACGAGCAGTACTTC; v_gene: TRBV4-2; j_gene: TRBJ2-7; d_gene: .; abundance: .
CDR3aa: CASSSLYRGAGEQYF; CDR3nt: TGTGCCAGCAGCTCCCTTTATAGGGGCGCGGGCGAGCAGTACTTC; v_gene: TRBV7-9; j_gene: TRBJ2-7; d_gene: .; abundance: .
CDR3aa: CASSRLGLMINEQFF; CDR3nt: TGCGCCAGCAGCCGACTCGGTCTGATGATCAATGAGCAGTTCTTC; v_gene: TRBV4-1; j_gene: TRBJ2-1; d_gene: .; abundance: once
CDR3aa: CSVRGAVSDTQYF; CDR3nt: TGCAGCGTTCGAGGGGCGGTTTCAGATACGCAGTATTTT; v_gene: TRBV29-1; j_gene: TRBJ2-3; d_gene: .; abundance: .